A single T cell receptor (beta chain) is shown here with its context. Its binding antigen is unknown. No qualities accompany the bases; no much larger clone lies one base away. The sample is drawn from a study of T cell responses to AZD1222 COVID-19 vaccine (dated by TCRdb to the early 2020s). Regarding the research as a whole: TCR sequencing was performed for roughly 250 trial participants, of whom 207 were given two doses of AZD1222 and around 26 were given two doses of MenACWY control vaccine. Trial participants were enrolled by age into subgroups of 18-55, 56-69 and 70-plus years, and around 150, 28 and 57 TCR-sequenced participants, respectively, were included in these subgroups. On the study overall, not on this receptor specifically: Reportedly, almost half of the unique spike-specific TCRs recognized epitopes lying outside the regions that are mutated in the B.1.351 and B.1.1.7 variants. The vaccine-associated CD4 TCRs covered the entire spike protein, and the dominant responses fell in regions 160-218 and 743-854. Conclusions about previously exposed vaccinees are limited because only six or seven AZD1222 recipients were SARS-CoV-2 seropositive at baseline. A significant rise in spike-specific TCR breadth and depth was observed after two AZD1222 doses relative to day 0 and relative to MenACWY recipients. Because no day 14 peak-response samples were available, repertoires were characterized only after the peak T cell response. Participants were mostly white British and included more females than males, and it was suggested by the authors that clonal diversity may have been underestimated. The 56-69-year group was small, and its depth increase did not reach significance, likely because of low power.

From the cysteine through the phenylalanine, the CDR3 covers 15 amino acids. The DNA shown is the 45-base CDR3, in frame from base 1. V lost 4 bases and J lost 4 bases, and the count of bases not matched to a germline gene is 5. The germline V gene (reference sequence) specifies SGHNT as CDR1 and YYREEE as CDR2. What the time point label conveys for this sample: about 28 days (+/-7) after the second vaccine dose. Because spike-specific TCR depth and breadth did not differ between the two schedules, AZD1222 recipients who got a second dose at roughly 4 weeks were pooled with those who got a second dose at roughly 12 weeks. Vaccinee samples were obtained from the UK trials COV001 and COV002, which included a single-blind randomized controlled phase 2/3 trial of AZD1222 (ChAdOx1 nCoV-19) in healthy adults. Trial participant PBMC samples were collected at day 0 and day 28 after the second dose for TCRbeta chain sequencing.

The CDR3 regions of human TCRbeta chains were analyzed by immunosequencing. The paper's processing steps were these. TCRs in the repertoires were compared against a reference library of SARS-CoV-2-specific TCRs that had been generated with the MIRA antigen-specificity platform. Breadth meant the fraction of unique TCRs that were SARS-CoV-2-associated, whereas depth meant the fraction of total T cells that were SARS-CoV-2-associated. Using the MIRA data, every spike-specific TCR was mapped to the spike region that the TCR reacted to and assigned to either a CD4 or a CD8 class. Log10-transformed breadth and depth values were compared by one-way ANOVA with Sidak's multiple comparisons tests. The source is immuneACCESS, and TCRdb retained only in-frame sequences with V and J called. Part of the clones is not carried over; for the studies checked, unresolved V genes explain less than half of this, and the remainder is unexplained. The V and J calls and clone size come from that table; D and trimming were worked out from the DNA. The sample table lists tens of thousands of clones, approximately 90% of them with a count of one. The ten largest make up 25% of the sample.

The material sequenced was peripheral blood, taken 28 days after the second AZD1222 dose. This TCR was sampled from an adult who received the AZD1222 COVID-19 vaccine. This chain joins TRBV5-4 to TRBJ1-3; 10 central nucleotides agree with TRBD1. The DNA sequence is given as TGTGCCAGCAGCGAAGGGACAGGGGCAGGAAACACCATATATTTT. This sequence encodes CASSEGTGAGNTIYF. With the portions outside the CDR3 filled from the reference TRBV5-4 and TRBJ1-3 genes, the complete variable region becomes ETGVTQSPTHLIKTRGQQVTLRCSSQSGHNTVSWYQQALGQGPQFIFQYYREEENGRGNFPPRFSGLQFPNYSSELNVNALELDDSALYLCASSEGTGAGNTIYFGEGSWLTVV.